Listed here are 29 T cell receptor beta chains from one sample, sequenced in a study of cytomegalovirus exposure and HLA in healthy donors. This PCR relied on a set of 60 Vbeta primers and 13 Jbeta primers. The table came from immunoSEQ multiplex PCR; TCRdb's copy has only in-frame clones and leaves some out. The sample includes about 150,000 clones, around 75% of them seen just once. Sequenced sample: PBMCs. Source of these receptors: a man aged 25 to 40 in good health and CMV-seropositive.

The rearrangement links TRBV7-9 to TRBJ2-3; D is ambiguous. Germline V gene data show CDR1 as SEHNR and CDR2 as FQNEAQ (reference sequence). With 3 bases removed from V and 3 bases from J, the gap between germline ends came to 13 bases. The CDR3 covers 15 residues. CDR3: CASSFSLEYTDTQYF. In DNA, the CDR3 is TGTGCCAGCAGCTTTTCCCTAGAGTATACAGATACGCAGTATTTT.

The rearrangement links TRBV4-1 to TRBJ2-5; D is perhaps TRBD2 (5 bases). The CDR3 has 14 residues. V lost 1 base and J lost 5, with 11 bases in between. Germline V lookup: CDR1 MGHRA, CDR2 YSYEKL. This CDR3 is CASSQARGLETQYF. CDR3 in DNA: TGCGCCAGCAGCCAAGCTCGGGGTTTGGAGACCCAGTACTTC.

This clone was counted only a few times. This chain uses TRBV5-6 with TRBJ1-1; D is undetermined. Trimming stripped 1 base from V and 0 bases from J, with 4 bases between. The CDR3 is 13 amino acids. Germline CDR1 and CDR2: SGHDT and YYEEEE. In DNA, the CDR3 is TGTGCCAGCAGCTTGACTGTGAACACTGAAGCTTTCTTT. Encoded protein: CASSLTVNTEAFF.

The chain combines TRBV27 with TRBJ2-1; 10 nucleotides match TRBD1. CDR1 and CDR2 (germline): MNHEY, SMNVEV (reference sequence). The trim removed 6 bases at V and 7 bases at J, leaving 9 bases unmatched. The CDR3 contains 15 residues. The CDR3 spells CASSWGDRGKNEQFF. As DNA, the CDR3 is TGTGCCAGCAGCTGGGGGGACAGGGGTAAAAATGAGCAGTTCTTC.

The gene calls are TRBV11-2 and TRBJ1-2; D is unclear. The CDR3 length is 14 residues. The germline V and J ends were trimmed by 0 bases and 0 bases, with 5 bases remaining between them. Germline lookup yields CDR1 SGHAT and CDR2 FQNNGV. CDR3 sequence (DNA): TGTGCCAGCAGCTTAGACGTAGCTAACTATGGCTACACCTTC. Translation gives CASSLDVANYGYTF.

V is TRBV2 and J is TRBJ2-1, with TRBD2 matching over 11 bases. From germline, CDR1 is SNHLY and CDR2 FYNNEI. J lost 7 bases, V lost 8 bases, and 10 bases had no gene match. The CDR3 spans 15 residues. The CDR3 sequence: CASSPRTSGRNEQFF. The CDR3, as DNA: TGTGCCAGCTCCCCTCGCACTAGCGGGAGAAATGAGCAGTTCTTC.

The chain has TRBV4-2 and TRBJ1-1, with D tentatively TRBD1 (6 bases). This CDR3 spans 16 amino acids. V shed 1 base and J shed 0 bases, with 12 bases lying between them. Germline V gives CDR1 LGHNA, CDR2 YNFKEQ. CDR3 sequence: CASSQGEGGVNTEAFF. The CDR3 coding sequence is TGTGCCAGCAGCCAAGGAGAGGGGGGGGTGAACACTGAAGCTTTCTTT.

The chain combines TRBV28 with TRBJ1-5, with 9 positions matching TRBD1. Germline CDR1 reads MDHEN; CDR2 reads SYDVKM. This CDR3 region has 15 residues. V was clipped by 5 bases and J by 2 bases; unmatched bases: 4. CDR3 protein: CASSGRTGGNQPQHF. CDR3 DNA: TGTGCCAGCAGTGGAAGGACAGGGGGCAATCAGCCCCAGCATTTT.

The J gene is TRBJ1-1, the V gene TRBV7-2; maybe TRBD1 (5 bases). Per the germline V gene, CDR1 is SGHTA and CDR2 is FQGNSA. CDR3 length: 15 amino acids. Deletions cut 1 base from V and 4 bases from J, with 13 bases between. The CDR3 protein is CASSLERGGGTEAFF. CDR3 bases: TGTGCCAGCAGCTTAGAACGGGGGGGAGGCACTGAAGCTTTCTTT.

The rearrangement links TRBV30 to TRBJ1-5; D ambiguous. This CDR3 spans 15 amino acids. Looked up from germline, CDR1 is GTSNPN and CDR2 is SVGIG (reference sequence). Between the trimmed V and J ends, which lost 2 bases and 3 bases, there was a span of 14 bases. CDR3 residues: CAWSYPGTANQPQHF. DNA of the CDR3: TGTGCCTGGAGTTACCCAGGAACAGCCAATCAGCCCCAGCATTTT.

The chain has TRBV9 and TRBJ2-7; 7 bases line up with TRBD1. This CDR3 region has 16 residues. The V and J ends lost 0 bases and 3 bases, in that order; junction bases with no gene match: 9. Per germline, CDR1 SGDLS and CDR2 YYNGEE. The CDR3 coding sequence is TGTGCCAGCAGCGTAGGAGGGGCAGGGGGAATCTACGAGCAGTACTTC. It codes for CASSVGGAGGIYEQYF. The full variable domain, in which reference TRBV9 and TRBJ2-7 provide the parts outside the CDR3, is DSGVTQTPKHLITATGQRVTLRCSPRSGDLSVYWYQQSLDQGLQFLIQYYNGEERAKGNILERFSAQQFPDLHSELNLSSLELGDSALYFCASSVGGAGGIYEQYFGPGTRLTVT.

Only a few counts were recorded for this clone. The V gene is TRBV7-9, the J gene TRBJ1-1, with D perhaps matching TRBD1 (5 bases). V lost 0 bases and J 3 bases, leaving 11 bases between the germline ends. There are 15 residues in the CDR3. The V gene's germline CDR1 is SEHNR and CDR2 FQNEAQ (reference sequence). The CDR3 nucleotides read TGTGCCAGCAGCTTAGCGGGGGGGGGAGACACTGAAGCTTTCTTT. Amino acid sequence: CASSLAGGGDTEAFF.

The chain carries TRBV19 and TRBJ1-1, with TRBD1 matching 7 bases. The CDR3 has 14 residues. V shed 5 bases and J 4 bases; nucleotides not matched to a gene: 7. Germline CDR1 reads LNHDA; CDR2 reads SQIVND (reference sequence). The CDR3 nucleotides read TGTGCCAGTAGTCGAGGAGACAGGGCCACTGAAGCTTTCTTT. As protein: CASSRGDRATEAFF. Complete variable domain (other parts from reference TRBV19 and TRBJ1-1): DGGITQSPKYLFRKEGQNVTLSCEQNLNHDAMYWYRQDPGQGLRLIYYSQIVNDFQKGDIAEGYSVSREKKESFPLTVTSAQKNPTAFYLCASSRGDRATEAFFGQGTRLTVV.

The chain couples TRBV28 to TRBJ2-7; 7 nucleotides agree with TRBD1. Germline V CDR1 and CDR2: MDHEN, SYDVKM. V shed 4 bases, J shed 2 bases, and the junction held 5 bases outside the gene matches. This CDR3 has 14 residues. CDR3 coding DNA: TGTGCCAGCAGTTCCACGACAGGGACCTACGAGCAGTACTTC. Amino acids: CASSSTTGTYEQYF.

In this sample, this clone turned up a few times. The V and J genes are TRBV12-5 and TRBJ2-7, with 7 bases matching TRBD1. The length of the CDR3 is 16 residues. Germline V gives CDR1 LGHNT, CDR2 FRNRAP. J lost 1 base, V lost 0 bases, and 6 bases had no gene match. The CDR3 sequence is CASGLVLGQESYEQYF. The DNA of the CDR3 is TGTGCTAGTGGTTTGGTACTAGGACAGGAATCCTACGAGCAGTACTTC.

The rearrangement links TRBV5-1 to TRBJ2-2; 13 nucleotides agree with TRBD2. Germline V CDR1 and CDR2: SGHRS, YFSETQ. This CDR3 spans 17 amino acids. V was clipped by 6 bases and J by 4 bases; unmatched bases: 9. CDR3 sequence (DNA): TGCGCCAGCATGCAGTCGGGGACTAGCGGGGTCACCGGGGAGCTGTTTTTT. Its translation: CASMQSGTSGVTGELFF. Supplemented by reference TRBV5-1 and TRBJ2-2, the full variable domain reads KAGVTQTPRYLIKTRGQQVTLSCSPISGHRSVSWYQQTPGQGLQFLFEYFSETQRNKGNFPGRFSGRQFSNSRSEMNVSTLELGDSALYLCASMQSGTSGVTGELFFGEGSRLTVL.

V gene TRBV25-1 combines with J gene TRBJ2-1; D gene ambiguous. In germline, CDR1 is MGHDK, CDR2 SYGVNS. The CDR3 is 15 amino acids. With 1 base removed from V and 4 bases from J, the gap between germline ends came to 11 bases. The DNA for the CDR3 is TGTGCCAGCAGTGAATCCAAACTTATTTACAATGAGCAGTTCTTC. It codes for CASSESKLIYNEQFF.

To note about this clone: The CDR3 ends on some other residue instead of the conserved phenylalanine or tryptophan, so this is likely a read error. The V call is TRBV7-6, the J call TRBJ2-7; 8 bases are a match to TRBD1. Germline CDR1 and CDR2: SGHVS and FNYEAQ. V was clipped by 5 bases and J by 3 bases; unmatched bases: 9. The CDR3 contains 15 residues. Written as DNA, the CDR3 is TGTGCCAGCAGCATTCAACAGGGGGGATTCTACGAGCAGTACCTC. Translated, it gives CASSIQQGGFYEQYL.

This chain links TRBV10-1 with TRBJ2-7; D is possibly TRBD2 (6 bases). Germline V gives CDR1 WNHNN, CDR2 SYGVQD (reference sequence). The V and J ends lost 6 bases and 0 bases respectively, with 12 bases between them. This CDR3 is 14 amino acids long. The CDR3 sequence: CASSAGTSSYEQYF. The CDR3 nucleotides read TGCGCCAGCAGCGCGGGGACGAGCTCCTACGAGCAGTACTTC.

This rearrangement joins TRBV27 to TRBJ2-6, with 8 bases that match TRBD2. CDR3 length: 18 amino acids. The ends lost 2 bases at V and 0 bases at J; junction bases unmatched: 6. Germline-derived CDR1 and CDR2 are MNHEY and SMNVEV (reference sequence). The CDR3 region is CASSLISGAPSGANVLTF. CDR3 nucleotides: TGTGCCAGCAGTTTAATTAGCGGGGCTCCCTCTGGGGCCAACGTCCTGACTTTC.

In nucleotides, the CDR3 is TGTGCCAGCAGCCCCGTGGGGGGAAGGACCGGGGAGCTGTTTTTT. This encodes CASSPVGGRTGELFF. The J gene is TRBJ2-2, the V gene TRBV11-3, with a tentative D call TRBD2 (6 bases). The germline gives CDR1 SGHNT, CDR2 YENEEA. The CDR3 runs 15 residues. Trimming stripped 5 bases from V and 5 bases from J, with 15 bases between. Looking up the rest from reference TRBV11-3 and TRBJ2-2 gives the full variable domain: EAGVVQSPRYKIIEKKQPVAFWCNPISGHNTLYWYLQNLGQGPELLIRYENEEAVDDSQLPKDRFSAERLKGVDSTLKIQPAELGDSAVYLCASSPVGGRTGELFFGEGSRLTVL.

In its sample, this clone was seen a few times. The CDR3 is CASSLSGTGDAFF. The CDR3 nucleotides are TGTGCCAGCAGCTTGTCGGGGACAGGGGACGCTTTCTTT. The J gene is TRBJ1-1, the V gene TRBV5-4, with 10 bases identical to TRBD1. Trimming removed 1 base from V and 11 bases from J; junction bases left unmatched: 5. Germline CDR1 reads SGHNT; CDR2 reads YYREEE (reference sequence). The CDR3 is made up of 13 amino acids. The variable domain in full, with the rest retrieved from reference TRBV5-4 and TRBJ1-1, is ETGVTQSPTHLIKTRGQQVTLRCSSQSGHNTVSWYQQALGQGPQFIFQYYREEENGRGNFPPRFSGLQFPNYSSELNVNALELDDSALYLCASSLSGTGDAFFGQGTRLTVV.

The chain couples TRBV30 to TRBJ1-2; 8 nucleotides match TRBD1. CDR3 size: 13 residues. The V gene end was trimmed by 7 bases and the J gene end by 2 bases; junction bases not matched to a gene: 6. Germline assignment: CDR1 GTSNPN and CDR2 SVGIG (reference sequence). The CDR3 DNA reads TGTGCCTATAACAGGGGGGTCAACTATGGCTACACCTTC. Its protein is CAYNRGVNYGYTF.

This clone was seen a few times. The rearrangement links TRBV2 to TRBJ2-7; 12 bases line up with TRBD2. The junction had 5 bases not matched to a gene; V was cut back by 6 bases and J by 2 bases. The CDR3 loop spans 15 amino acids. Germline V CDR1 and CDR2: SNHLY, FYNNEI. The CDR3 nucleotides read TGTGCCAGCAGCCTACTAGCGGGAGGCGCCTACGAGCAGTACTTC. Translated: CASSLLAGGAYEQYF.

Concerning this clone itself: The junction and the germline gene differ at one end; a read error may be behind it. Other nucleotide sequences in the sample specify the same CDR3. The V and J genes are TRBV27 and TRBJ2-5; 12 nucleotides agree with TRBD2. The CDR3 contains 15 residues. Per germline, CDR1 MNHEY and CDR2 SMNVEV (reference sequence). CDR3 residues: CASSGRTSGEETQYF. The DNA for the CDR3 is TGTGCCAGCAGTGGCCGGACTAGCGGGGAAGAGACTCAGTACTTC.

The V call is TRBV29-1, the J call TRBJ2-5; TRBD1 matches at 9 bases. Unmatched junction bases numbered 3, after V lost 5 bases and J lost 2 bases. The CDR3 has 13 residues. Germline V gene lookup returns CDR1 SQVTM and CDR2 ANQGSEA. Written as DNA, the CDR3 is TGCAGCGTTTATGACAGGGGGCAAGAGACCCAGTACTTC. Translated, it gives CSVYDRGQETQYF.

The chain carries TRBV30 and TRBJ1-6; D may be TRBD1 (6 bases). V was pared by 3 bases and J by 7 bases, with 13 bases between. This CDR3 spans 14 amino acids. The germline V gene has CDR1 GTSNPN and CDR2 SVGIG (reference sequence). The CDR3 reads CAWSSGGRNSPLHF. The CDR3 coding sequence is TGTGCCTGGAGCTCGGGGGGGCGCAATTCACCCCTCCACTTT.

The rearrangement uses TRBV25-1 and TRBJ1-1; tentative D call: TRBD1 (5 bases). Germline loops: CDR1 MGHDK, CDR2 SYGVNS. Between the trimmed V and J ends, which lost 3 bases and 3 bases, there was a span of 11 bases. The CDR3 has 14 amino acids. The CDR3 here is CASSDFWGDTEAFF. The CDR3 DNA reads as TGTGCCAGCAGTGACTTCTGGGGGGACACTGAAGCTTTCTTT.

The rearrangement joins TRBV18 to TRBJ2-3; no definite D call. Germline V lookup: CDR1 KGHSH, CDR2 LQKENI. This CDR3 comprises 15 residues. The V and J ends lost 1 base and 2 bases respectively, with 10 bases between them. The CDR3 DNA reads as TGTGCCAGCTCACCACAGGCAGGCCTCACAGATACGCAGTATTTT. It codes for CASSPQAGLTDTQYF.